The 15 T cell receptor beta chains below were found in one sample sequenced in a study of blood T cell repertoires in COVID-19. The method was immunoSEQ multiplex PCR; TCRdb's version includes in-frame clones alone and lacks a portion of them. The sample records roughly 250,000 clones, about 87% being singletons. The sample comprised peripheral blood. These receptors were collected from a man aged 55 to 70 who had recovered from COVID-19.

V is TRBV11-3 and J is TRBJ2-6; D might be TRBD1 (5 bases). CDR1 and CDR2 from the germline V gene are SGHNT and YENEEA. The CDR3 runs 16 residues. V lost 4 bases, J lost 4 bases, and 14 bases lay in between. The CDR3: CASSSYSGFGANVLTF. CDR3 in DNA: TGTGCCAGCAGCTCCTATTCAGGGTTCGGGGCCAACGTCCTGACTTTC.

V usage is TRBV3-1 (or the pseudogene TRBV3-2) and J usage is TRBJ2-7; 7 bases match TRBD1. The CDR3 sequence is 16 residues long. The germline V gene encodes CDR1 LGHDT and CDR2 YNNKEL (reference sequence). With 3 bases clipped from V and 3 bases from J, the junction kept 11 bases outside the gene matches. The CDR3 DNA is TGTGCCAGCAGCCAGCGCGACAGGGCGGCCTTCTACGAGCAGTACTTC. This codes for CASSQRDRAAFYEQYF.

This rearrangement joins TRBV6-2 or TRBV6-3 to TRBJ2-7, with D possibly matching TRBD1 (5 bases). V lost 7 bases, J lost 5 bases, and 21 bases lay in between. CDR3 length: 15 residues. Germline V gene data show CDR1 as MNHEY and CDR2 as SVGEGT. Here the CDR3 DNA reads TGTGCCAGCACCCCCATAACCACAGGTCGGCACGAGCAGTACTTC. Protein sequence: CASTPITTGRHEQYF.

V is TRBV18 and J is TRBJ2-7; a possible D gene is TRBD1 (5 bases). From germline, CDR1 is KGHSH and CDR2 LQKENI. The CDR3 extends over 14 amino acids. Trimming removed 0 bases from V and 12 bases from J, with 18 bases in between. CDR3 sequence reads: CASSPPGRALDWYF. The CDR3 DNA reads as TGTGCCAGCTCACCACCCGGCAGGGCCCTCGACTGGTACTTC.

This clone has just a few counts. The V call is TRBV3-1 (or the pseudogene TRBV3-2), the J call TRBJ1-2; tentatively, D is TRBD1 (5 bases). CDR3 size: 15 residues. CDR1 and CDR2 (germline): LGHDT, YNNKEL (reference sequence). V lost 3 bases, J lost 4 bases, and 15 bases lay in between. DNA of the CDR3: TGTGCCAGCAGCCAGAGGGGAGGGGAGGGCTATGGCTACACCTTC. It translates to CASSQRGGEGYGYTF.

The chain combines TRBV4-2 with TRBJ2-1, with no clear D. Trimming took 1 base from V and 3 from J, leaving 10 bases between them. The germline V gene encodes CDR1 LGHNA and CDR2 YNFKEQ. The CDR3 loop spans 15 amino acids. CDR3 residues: CASSQVFPGYNEQFF. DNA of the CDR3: TGTGCCAGCAGCCAAGTTTTCCCCGGCTACAATGAGCAGTTCTTC.

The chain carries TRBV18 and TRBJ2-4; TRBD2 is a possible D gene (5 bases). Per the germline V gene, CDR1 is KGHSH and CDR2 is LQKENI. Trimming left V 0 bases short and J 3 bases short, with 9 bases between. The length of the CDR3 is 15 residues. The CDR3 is CASSPPTGSKNIQYF. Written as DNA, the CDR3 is TGTGCCAGCTCACCACCGACGGGGAGCAAAAACATTCAGTACTTC.

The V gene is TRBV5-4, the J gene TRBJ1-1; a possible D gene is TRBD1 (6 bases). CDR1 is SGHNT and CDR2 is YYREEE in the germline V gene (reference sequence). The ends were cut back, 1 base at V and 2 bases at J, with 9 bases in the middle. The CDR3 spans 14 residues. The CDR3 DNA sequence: TGTGCCAGCAGCTTGAGGGGGGGCAACACTGAAGCTTTCTTT. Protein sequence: CASSLRGGNTEAFF.

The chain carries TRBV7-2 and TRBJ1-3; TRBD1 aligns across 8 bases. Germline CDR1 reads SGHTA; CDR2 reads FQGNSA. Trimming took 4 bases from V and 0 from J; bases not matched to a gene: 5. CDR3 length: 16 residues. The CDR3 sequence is CASSSGQAHSGNTIYF. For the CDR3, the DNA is TGTGCCAGCAGCTCGGGACAGGCACACTCTGGAAACACCATATATTTT.

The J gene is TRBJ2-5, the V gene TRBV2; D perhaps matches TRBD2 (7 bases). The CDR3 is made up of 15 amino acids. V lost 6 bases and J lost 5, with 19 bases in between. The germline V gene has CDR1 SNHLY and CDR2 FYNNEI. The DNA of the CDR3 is TGTGCCAGCAGCGGAGGGCAGGGGAGGGTGGAGACCCAGTACTTC. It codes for CASSGGQGRVETQYF.

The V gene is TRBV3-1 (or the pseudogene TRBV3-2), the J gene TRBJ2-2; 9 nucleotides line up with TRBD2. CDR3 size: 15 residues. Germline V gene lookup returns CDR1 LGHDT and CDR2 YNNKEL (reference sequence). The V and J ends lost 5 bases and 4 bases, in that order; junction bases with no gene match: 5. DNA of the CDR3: TGTGCCAGCAGCGCGGGGGGGGTCACCACCGGGGAGCTGTTTTTT. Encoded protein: CASSAGGVTTGELFF.

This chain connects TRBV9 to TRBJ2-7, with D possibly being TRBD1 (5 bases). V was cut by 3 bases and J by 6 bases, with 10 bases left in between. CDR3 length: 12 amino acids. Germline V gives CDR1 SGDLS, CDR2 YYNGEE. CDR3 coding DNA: TGTGCCAGCAGCGGTTTGGGGCGCGAGCAGTACTTC. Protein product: CASSGLGREQYF.

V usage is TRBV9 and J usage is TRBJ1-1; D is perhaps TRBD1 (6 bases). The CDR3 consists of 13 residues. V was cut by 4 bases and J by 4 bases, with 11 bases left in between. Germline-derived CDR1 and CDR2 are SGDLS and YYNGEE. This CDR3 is CASSLGASTEAFF. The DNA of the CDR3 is TGTGCCAGCAGCTTGGGGGCGAGCACTGAAGCTTTCTTT. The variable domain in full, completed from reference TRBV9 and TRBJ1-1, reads DSGVTQTPKHLITATGQRVTLRCSPRSGDLSVYWYQQSLDQGLQFLIQYYNGEERAKGNILERFSAQQFPDLHSELNLSSLELGDSALYFCASSLGASTEAFFGQGTRLTVV.

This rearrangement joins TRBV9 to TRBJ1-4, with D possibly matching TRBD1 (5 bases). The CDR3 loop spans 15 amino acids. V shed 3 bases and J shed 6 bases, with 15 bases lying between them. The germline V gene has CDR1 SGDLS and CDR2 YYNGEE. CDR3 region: CASSARRGADEKLFF. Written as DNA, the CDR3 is TGTGCCAGCAGCGCCCGAAGGGGCGCCGATGAAAAACTGTTTTTT.

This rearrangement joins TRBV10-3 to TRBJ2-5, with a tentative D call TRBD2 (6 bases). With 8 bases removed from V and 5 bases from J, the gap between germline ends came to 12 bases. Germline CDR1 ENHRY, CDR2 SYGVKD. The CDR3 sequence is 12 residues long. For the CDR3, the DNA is TGTGCCATCGCAGGGAGGCAGGAGACCCAGTACTTC. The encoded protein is CAIAGRQETQYF.